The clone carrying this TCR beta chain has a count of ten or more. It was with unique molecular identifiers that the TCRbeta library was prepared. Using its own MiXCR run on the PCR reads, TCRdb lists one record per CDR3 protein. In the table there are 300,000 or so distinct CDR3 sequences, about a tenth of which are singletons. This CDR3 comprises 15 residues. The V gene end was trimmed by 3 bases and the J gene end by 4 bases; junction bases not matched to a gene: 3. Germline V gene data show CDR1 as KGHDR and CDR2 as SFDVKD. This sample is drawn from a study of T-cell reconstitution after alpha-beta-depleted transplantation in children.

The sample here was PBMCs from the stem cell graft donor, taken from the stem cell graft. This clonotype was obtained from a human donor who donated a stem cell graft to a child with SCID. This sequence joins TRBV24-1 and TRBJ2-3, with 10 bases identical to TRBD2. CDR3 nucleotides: TGTGCCACCAGTGATCCTAGCGGGGGACCAGATACGCAGTATTTT. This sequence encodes CATSDPSGGPDTQYF.